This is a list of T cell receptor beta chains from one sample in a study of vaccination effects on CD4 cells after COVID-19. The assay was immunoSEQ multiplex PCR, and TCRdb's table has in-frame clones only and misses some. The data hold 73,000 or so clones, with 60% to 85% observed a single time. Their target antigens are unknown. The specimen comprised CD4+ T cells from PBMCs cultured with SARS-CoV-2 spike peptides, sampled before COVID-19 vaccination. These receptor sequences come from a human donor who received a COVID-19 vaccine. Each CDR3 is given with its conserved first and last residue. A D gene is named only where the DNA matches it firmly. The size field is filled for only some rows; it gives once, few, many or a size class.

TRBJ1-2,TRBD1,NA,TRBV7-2,TGTGCCAGCAGCTTGTTTGGACAGGGAGTCTATGGCTACACCTTC,CASSLFGQGVYGYTF
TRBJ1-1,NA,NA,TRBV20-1,TGCAGTGCCCGGAATCAGAATGAAGCTTTCTTT,CSARNQNEAFF
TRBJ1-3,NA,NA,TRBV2,TGTGCCAGCAGTGCCTCCAGGGAAGGAAACACCATATATTTT,CASSASREGNTIYF
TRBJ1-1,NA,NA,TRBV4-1,TGCGCCAGCAACCGTCGGGGGTTTAGACAGCGAGGGAGGGAAGGATCTGAAGCTTTCTTT,CASNRRGFRQRGREGSEAFF
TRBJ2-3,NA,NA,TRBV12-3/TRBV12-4,TGTGCCAGCAGTCTCACAGATACGCAGTATTTT,CASSLTDTQYF
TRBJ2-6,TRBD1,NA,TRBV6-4,TGTGCCAGCAGCCCGGGACAGGGGGCGCCTGGGGCCAACGTCCTGACTTTC,CASSPGQGAPGANVLTF
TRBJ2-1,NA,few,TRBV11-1,TGTGCCAGCAGCTTGGCTCCGGGTGAACGTGAGCAGTTCTTC,CASSLAPGEREQFF
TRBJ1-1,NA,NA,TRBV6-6,TGTGCCAGCAGTTACGTCAGGGGAGGTAGGGCCACTGAAGCTTTCTTT,CASSYVRGGRATEAFF
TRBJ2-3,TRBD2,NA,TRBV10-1,TGCGCCAGCAGTGCCGAGGGGGGGACTAGGAGGAATTTT,CASSAEGGTRRNF
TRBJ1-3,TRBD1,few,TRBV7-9,TGTGCCAGCAGCCCAACAGGGGGCCACTCTGGAAACACCATATATTTT,CASSPTGGHSGNTIYF
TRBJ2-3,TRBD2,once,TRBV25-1,TGTGCCAGCAGCCTGTCGCGGGGGGCCAGCACAGATACGCAGTATTTT,CASSLSRGASTDTQYF
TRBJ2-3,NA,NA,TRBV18,TGTGCCAGCTCACCGGGGGTATCTAGCCGCACAGATACGCAGTATTTT,CASSPGVSSRTDTQYF
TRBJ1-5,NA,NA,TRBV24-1,TGTGCCACCAGTGTTATTAGGGGCCAGCCCCAGCATTTT,CATSVIRGQPQHF
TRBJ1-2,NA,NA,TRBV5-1,TGCGCCAGCAGCATATTGGGAGGGGAGTTCTATGGCTACACCTTC,CASSILGGEFYGYTF
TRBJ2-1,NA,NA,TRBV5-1,TGCGCCAGCAGCTTGGCGACGAGCTCCTACAATGAGCAGTTCTTC,CASSLATSSYNEQFF
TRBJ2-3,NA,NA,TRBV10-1,TGCGCCAGCAGTGAGGGGGCTAGCCCAGATACGCAGTATTTT,CASSEGASPDTQYF
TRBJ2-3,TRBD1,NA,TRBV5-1,TGCGCCAGCAGCTCACGGGACAGGGGCGTCACAGATACGCAGTATTTT,CASSSRDRGVTDTQYF
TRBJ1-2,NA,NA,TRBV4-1,TGCGCCAGCAGCCAAGGGGCCCAATCTAACTATGGCTACACCTTC,CASSQGAQSNYGYTF
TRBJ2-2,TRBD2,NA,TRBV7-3,TGTGCCAGCAGCTCACTAGGGACTAGCGGGGCTGGTTCCGGGGAGCTGTTTTTT,CASSSLGTSGAGSGELFF
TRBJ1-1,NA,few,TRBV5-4,TGTGCCAGCAGCTTGATACGGAACACTGAAGCTTTCTTT,CASSLIRNTEAFF
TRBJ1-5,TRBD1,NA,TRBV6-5,TGTGCCAGCAAAATAACAGGGGGCGACCAGCCCCAGCATTTT,CASKITGGDQPQHF
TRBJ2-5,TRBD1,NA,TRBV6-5,TGTGCCAGCAAGGGGACAGGGGGTCAAGAGACCCAGTACTTC,CASKGTGGQETQYF
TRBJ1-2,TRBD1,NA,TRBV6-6,TGTGCCAGCAGAATAATGGACAGGGCGGTCGGCTACACCTTC,CASRIMDRAVGYTF
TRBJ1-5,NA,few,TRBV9,TGTGCCAGCAGCCCCCGCGGGTATAGCAATCAGCCCCAGCATTTT,CASSPRGYSNQPQHF
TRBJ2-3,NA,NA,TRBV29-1,TGCAGCGTTGAAAGGCGCACCACAGATACGCAGTATTTT,CSVERRTTDTQYF
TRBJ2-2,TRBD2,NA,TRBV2,TGTGCCAGCAGCAGACCCGCGACTAGCTCCGGGGAGCTGTTTTTT,CASSRPATSSGELFF
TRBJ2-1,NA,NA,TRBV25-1,TGTGCCAGCAGTGACAGGGTTGAGCAGTTCTTC,CASSDRVEQFF
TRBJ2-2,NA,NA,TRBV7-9,TGTGCCAGCAGCCCGGGGCTGAACACCGGGGAGCTGTTTTTT,CASSPGLNTGELFF
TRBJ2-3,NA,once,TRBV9,TGTGCCAGCAGCGTAGTTGGAGGTGGGGATACGCAGTATTTT,CASSVVGGGDTQYF
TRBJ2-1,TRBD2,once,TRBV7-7,TGTGCCAGCAGCCGTGGACTAGCGGGCACATACAATGAGCAGTTCTTC,CASSRGLAGTYNEQFF
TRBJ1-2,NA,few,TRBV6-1,TGTGCCAGCAGTGAGACAGAGTCTAACTATGGCTACACCTTC,CASSETESNYGYTF
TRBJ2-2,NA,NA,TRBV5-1,TGCGCCAGCATGTTGAGTCTGGGAGCGGCCGGGGAGCTGTTTTTT,CASMLSLGAAGELFF
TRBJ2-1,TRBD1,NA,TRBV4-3,TGCGCCAGCAGCCAATCCGGGACAGGCGGCAATGAGCAGTTCTTC,CASSQSGTGGNEQFF
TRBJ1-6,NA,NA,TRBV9,TGTGCCAGCAGCGTAGTTACAGATAATTCACCCCTCCACTTT,CASSVVTDNSPLHF
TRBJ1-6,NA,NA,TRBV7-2,TGTGCCAGCAGCTTAGCAGGGAATAATTCACCCCTCCACTTT,CASSLAGNNSPLHF
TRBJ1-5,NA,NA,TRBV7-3,TGTGCCAGCAGCTTAATGGAAGGGATGCCCCAGCATTTT,CASSLMEGMPQHF
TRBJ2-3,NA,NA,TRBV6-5,TGTGCCAGCAGTCCTAGCTTCATCACAGATACGCAGTATTTT,CASSPSFITDTQYF
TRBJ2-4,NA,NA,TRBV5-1,TGCGCCAGCAGCCCCAAGGGTGTGGGGCAGACCCAAAACATTCAGTACTTC,CASSPKGVGQTQNIQYF